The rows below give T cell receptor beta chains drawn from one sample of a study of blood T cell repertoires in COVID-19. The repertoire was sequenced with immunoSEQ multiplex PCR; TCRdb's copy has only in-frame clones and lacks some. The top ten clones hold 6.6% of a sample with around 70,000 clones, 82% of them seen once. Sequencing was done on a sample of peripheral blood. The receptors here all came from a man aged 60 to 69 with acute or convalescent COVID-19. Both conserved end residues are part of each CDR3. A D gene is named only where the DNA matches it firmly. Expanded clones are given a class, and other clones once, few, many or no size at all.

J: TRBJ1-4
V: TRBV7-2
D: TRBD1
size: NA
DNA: TGTGCCAGCAGCCCACAGGGGGGGGTCAATGAAAAACTGTTTTTT
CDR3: CASSPQGGVNEKLFF

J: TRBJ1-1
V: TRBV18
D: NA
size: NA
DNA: TGTGCCAGCTCACCACCTCTTGTCACTGAAGCTTTCTTT
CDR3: CASSPPLVTEAFF

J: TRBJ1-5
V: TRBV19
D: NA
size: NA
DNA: TGTGCCAGTACCAGTAGCAATCAGCCCCAGCATTTT
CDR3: CASTSSNQPQHF

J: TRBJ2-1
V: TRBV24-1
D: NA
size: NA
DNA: TGTGCCACCAGTGATTTGGGGCTGGAGGGTAATGAGCAGTTCTTC
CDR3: CATSDLGLEGNEQFF

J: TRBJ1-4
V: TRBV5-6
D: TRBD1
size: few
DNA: TGTGCCAGCAGCCGTCGACAGGGGCGTGAAAAACTGTTTTTT
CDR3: CASSRRQGREKLFF

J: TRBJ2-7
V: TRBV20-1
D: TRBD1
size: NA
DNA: TGCAGTGCTAGTGGAATTCCGGGACAGGGCCCCTACGAGCAGTACTTC
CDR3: CSASGIPGQGPYEQYF

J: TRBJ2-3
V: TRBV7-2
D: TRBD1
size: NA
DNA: TGTGCCAGCAGAATCGGGACAGGGGGCAGGACAGATACGCAGTATTTT
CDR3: CASRIGTGGRTDTQYF

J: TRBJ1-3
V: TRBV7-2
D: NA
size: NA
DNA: TGTGCCAGCAGCTTAGTCGCAGGGGGAAACACCATATATTTT
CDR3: CASSLVAGGNTIYF

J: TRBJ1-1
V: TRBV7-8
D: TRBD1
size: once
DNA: TGTGCCAGCAGCTCCCGCCAGGGGGCCTTTCTTTGGAACACTGAAGCTTTCTTT
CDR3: CASSSRQGAFLWNTEAFF

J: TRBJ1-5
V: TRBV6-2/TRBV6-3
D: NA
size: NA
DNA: TGTGCCAGCAGTTACCGACACCAATATAGCAATCAGCCCCAGCATTTT
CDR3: CASSYRHQYSNQPQHF

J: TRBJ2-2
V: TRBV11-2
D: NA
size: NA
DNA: TGTGCCAGCAGCTTAGTGGAGGGGCGGGAGCTGTTTTTT
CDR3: CASSLVEGRELFF

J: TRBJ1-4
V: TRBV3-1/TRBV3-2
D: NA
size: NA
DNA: TGTGCCAGCAGCCGCAGTAATGAAAAACTGTTTTTT
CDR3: CASSRSNEKLFF

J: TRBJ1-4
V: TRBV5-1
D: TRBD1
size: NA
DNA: TGCGCCAGCAAAGTGGGACAGGGTTTTGAAAAACTGTTTTTT
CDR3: CASKVGQGFEKLFF

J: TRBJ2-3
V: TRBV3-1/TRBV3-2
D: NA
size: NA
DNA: TGTGCCAGCAGCCAAGCTAGCGATACGCAGTATTTT
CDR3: CASSQASDTQYF

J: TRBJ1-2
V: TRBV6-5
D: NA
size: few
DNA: TGTGCCAGCAGCCCCGGACAGAGGAACTATGGCTACACCTTC
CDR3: CASSPGQRNYGYTF

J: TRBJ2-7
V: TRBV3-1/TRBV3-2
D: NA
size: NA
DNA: TGTGCCAGCAGCCAATTTCCAGGGAAGTCCTACGAGCAGTACTTC
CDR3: CASSQFPGKSYEQYF

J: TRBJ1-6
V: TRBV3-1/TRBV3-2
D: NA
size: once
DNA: TGTGCCAGCAGCCAAGATCGGGGCTCCTATAATTCACCCCTCCACTTT
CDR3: CASSQDRGSYNSPLHF

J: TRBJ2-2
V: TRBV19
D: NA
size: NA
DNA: TGTGCCAGTAGTATAGTAGGGACATCGAACACCGGGGAGCTGTTTTTT
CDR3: CASSIVGTSNTGELFF

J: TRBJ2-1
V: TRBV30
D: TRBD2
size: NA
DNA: TGTGCCTGGAGTGTATTGGCGGGGGTGTACAATGAGCAGTTCTTC
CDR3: CAWSVLAGVYNEQFF

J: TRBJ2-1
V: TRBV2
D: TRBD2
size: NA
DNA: TGTGCCAGCAGCGGACTAGCGGGGTACAATGAGCAGTTCTTC
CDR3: CASSGLAGYNEQFF

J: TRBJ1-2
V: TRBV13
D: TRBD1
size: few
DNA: TGTGCCAGCAGCCACCGAGACAGGGGTGCTGGCTACACCTTC
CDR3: CASSHRDRGAGYTF

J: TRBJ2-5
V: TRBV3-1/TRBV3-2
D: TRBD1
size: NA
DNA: TGTGCCAGCAGCACGACAGGGGGGACCCAGTACTTC
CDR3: CASSTTGGTQYF

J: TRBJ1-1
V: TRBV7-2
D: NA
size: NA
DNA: TGTGCCAGCAGCTTACGCTTTTTGGCAGGGGATAGGAACACTGAAGCTTTCTTT
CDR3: CASSLRFLAGDRNTEAFF

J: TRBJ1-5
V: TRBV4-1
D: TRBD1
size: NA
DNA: TGCGCCAGCAGCGGACAGGGGATCGATCAGCCCCAGCATTTT
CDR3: CASSGQGIDQPQHF

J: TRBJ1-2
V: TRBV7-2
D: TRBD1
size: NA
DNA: TGTGCCAGCAGCTTAGAGGGACAGAACTATGGCTACACCTTC
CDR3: CASSLEGQNYGYTF

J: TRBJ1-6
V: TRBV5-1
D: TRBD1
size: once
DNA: TGCGCCAGCAGCTTGGCCGGACAGGGCTTCATTAATTCACCCCTCCACTTT
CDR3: CASSLAGQGFINSPLHF

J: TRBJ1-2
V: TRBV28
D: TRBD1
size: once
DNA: TGTGCCAGCAGTTTTTTCGGACAGGGGTCGCGTGGCTACACCTTC
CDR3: CASSFFGQGSRGYTF

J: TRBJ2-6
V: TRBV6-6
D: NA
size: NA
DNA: TGTGCCAGCAGTGAGAGCTCTGGGGCCAACGTCCTGACTTTC
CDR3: CASSESSGANVLTF

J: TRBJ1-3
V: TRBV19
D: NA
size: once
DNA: TGTGCCAGTAGTATAGGTGCGGGATCTGGAAACACCATATATTTT
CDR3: CASSIGAGSGNTIYF

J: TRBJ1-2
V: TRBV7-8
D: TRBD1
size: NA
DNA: TGTGCCAGCAGAGGGACAGGGGTTATTTTTGGCTACACCTTC
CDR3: CASRGTGVIFGYTF

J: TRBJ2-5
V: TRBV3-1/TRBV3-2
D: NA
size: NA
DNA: TGTGCCAGCAGCCAATCGGGACTCATACGGGAGACCCAGTACTTC
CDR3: CASSQSGLIRETQYF

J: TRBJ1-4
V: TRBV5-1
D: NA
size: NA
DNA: TGCGCCAGCAGCTCGAGGGGGAATTCTAATGAAAAACTGTTTTTT
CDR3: CASSSRGNSNEKLFF

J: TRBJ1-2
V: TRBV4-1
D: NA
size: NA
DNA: TGCGCCAGCAGCCAGGACAAGGCACTCTATGGCTACACCTTC
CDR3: CASSQDKALYGYTF

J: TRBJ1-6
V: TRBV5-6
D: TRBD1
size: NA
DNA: TGTGCCAGCAGCTTGGGGACAGGGGGCTCCTATAATTCACCCCTCCACTTT
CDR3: CASSLGTGGSYNSPLHF

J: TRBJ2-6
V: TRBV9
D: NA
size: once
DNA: TGTGCCAGCAGCCCCGAGCTCTCTGGGGCCAACGTCCTGACTTTC
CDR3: CASSPELSGANVLTF

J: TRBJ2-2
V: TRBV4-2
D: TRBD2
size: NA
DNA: TGTGCCAGCAGCCAAAATAGCGGGGCAAACACCGGGGAGCTGTTTTTT
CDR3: CASSQNSGANTGELFF

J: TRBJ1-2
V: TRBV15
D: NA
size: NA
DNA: TGTGCCACCAGCAGAGTATTGGGAAATGAGGGCTATGGCTACACCTTC
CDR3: CATSRVLGNEGYGYTF

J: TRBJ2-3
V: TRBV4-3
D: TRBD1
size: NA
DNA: TGCGCCAGCAGCTCCCCGGGACAGGGGGCTGGCACGCAGTATTTT
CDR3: CASSSPGQGAGTQYF

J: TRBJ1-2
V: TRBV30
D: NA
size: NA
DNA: TGTGCCTGGAGTTCGGGGGGTGGCTACACCTTC
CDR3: CAWSSGGGYTF

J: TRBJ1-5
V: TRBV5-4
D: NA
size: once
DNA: TGTGCCAGCAGCTTGGGAGGTGGATTTAGCAATCAGCCCCAGCATTTT
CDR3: CASSLGGGFSNQPQHF

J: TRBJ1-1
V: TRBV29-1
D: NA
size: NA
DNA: TGCAGCGTTGGTGTTGTGGGCGTCGCCGGTGAAGCTTTCTTT
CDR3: CSVGVVGVAGEAFF

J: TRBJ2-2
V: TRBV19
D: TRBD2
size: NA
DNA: TGTGCCAGTAGCCCGGGACTAGCGGGGGTCCACACCGGGGAGCTGTTTTTT
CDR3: CASSPGLAGVHTGELFF

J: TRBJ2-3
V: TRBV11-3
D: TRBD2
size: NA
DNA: TGTGCCAGCAGTCCGGGGGGTACGCAGTATTTT
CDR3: CASSPGGTQYF

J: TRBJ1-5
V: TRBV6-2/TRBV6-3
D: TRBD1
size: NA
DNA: TGTGCCAGCAGTTACTCGAGAGGGGGCGGCAATCAGCCCCAGCATTTT
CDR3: CASSYSRGGGNQPQHF

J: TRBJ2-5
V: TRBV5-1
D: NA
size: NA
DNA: TGCGCCAGCACCAATGTCCGGGGCCAAGAGACCCAGTACTTC
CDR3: CASTNVRGQETQYF

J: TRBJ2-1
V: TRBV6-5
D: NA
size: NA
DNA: TGTGCCAGCAGCAGGGGGGATGAGCAGTTCTTC
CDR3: CASSRGDEQFF